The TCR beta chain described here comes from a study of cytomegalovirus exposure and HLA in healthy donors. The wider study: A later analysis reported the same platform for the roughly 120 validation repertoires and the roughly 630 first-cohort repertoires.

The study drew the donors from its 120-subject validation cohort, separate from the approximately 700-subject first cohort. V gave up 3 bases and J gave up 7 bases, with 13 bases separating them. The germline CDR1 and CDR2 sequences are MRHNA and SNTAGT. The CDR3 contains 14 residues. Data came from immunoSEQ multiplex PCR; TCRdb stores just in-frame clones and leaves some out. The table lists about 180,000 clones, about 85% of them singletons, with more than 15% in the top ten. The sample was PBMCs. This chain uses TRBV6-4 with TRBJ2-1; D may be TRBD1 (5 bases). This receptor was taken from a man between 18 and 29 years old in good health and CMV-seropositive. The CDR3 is CASSESTENNEQFF. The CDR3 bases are TGTGCCAGCAGTGAATCGACAGAGAATAATGAGCAGTTCTTC.